The 20 T cell receptor beta chains below all came from one sample that was sequenced in a study of regulatory T cells in long-lasting Graves disease. Time point noted: newly diagnosed GD, antithyroid drugs for less than 3 months. The TCR library was prepared using RNA isolated from PBMCs. Both iRepertoire HTBI primers and Arm-PCR of CDR3 regions were used to build the TCR beta libraries. One entry per CDR3 protein results from TCRdb running MiXCR on the multiplex PCR reads. The table shows 400,000 to 500,000 distinct CDR3 sequences, with 15% occurring only once. A further study also used this sample, focusing on T cells in Graves' hyperthyroidism and ophthalmopathy.

The source material was peripheral blood mononuclear cells (PBMCs), sampled at new diagnosis, from a patient treated with antithyroid drugs. These receptors were collected from a woman aged 25 to 39 with Graves disease.

The chain has TRBV15 and TRBJ1-2; no definite D call. CDR3 length equals 14 residues. The V end lost 0 bases, the J end lost 6 bases, and 11 bases lay between the germline ends. Germline values: CDR1 LNHNV, CDR2 YYDKDF (reference sequence). The CDR3 DNA reads TGTGCCACCAGCAGAGATGTCAGTTTAAATGGCTACACCTTC. Translating it yields CATSRDVSLNGYTF.

The rearrangement uses TRBV6-1 and TRBJ2-2; D is ambiguous. Germline V gene sequence: CDR1 MNHNS, CDR2 SASEGT. The CDR3 has 13 amino acids. The V end lost 3 bases, the J end lost 11 bases, and 13 bases lay between the germline ends. In DNA, the CDR3 is TGTGCCAGCAGTGACGTGGGGTTCTTTGAGCTGTTTTTT. Its protein is CASSDVGFFELFF.

This chain connects TRBV29-1 to TRBJ2-3, with D hard to call. The CDR3 extends over 12 amino acids. Germline lookup yields CDR1 SQVTM and CDR2 ANQGSEA. V dropped 6 bases and J dropped 5 bases, with 12 bases sitting between them. The CDR3 region has the DNA TGCAGCGTCATAAGACTTGGAGATACGCAGTATTTT. This sequence encodes CSVIRLGDTQYF.

The CDR3 loop reads CASSQYGGLVGLYTEAFF. In nucleotides, the CDR3 is TGTGCCAGCAGTCAATACGGGGGGCTGGTTGGTTTGTACACTGAAGCTTTCTTT. The chain employs TRBV27 and TRBJ1-1, with D perhaps TRBD1 (6 bases). Germline V CDR1 and CDR2: MNHEY, SMNVEV (reference sequence). V shed 5 bases and J shed 3 bases, with 25 bases lying between them. This CDR3 has 18 amino acids.

This clonotype occurred many times. The chain carries TRBV27 and TRBJ2-3; TRBD2 matches 12 bases. The CDR3 loop spans 14 amino acids. Trimming at V came to 8 bases and at J to 5 bases, leaving 5 bases not matched to a gene. Germline V gene lookup returns CDR1 MNHEY and CDR2 SMNVEV (reference sequence). CDR3 in DNA: TGTGCCAGCTTTCCGGGACTAGCGGGAGATACGCAGTATTTT. Amino acid sequence: CASFPGLAGDTQYF.

The chain uses TRBV27 and TRBJ1-4; TRBD1 aligns across 9 bases. This CDR3 region has 14 residues. After removal of 5 bases from V and 9 bases from J, the junction contained 7 bases not matched to a gene. Germline V gene data show CDR1 as MNHEY and CDR2 as SMNVEV (reference sequence). The CDR3 nucleotides read TGTGCCAGCAGTATCGCCGGGACAGGGCAAAAACTGTTTTTT. Translation gives CASSIAGTGQKLFF.

The table lists this clonotype with a few counts. A read error is possible here, since a much larger clone lies one base away. This rearrangement joins TRBV2 to TRBJ2-1; D remains ambiguous. Judging by the DNA end, TRBJ2-5 fits better; the J call may be wrong. The CDR3 spans 15 residues. In germline, CDR1 is SNHLY, CDR2 FYNNEI. The CDR3 nucleotides read TGTGCCAGCAGCGCCACCGGCGGTAACCAAGAGACCCAGTACTTC. Encoded protein: CASSATGGNQETQYF.

Comments on this clonotype: This may be a read error: a much more frequent sequence differs by one nucleotide. This chain links TRBV20-1 with TRBJ1-3; D is unclear. The CDR3 is 15 residues long. CDR1 is DFQATT and CDR2 is SNEGSKA in the germline V gene (reference sequence). The chain's CDR3 is CNASPGVRSGNTIYF. In nucleotides, the CDR3 is TGCAATGCTAGTCCAGGCGTACGCTCTGGAAACACCATATATTTT.

DNA of the CDR3: TGTGCCAGCAGCGACCACCCAGACTCTGGAAACACCATATATTTT. It specifies CASSDHPDSGNTIYF. This chain uses TRBV6-1 with TRBJ1-3, with no clear D. The CDR3 spans 15 residues. The ends were cut back, 6 bases at V and 0 bases at J, with 12 bases in the middle. The V gene's germline CDR1 is MNHNS and CDR2 SASEGT.

Here the CDR3 DNA reads TGTGCCAGCAGGCCGGGGGGAGCCAGCTATGGCTACACCTTC. Translated: CASRPGGASYGYTF. V usage is TRBV6-1 and J usage is TRBJ1-2; tentatively, D is TRBD1 (5 bases). The CDR3 has 14 amino acids. V lost 6 bases to trimming and J lost 4 bases, with 15 bases between them. Looked up from germline, CDR1 is MNHNS and CDR2 is SASEGT.

The V call is TRBV24-1, the J call TRBJ2-2, with a weak D call TRBD1 (5 bases). V was pared by 7 bases and J by 0 bases, with 8 bases between. The CDR3 covers 14 residues. CDR1 and CDR2 (germline): KGHDR, SFDVKD. The CDR3 spells CATRDSTNTGELFF. For the CDR3, the DNA is TGTGCCACCAGAGACAGCACGAACACCGGGGAGCTGTTTTTT.

The sample holds many counts of this clonotype. The CDR3 sequence is CSAPKEAGGPYEQYF. As DNA, the CDR3 is TGCAGTGCACCTAAAGAAGCGGGAGGGCCCTACGAGCAGTACTTC. The chain employs TRBV20-1 and TRBJ2-7, with 10 bases fitting TRBD2. After removal of 6 bases from V and 2 bases from J, the junction contained 10 bases not matched to a gene. Germline V gives CDR1 DFQATT, CDR2 SNEGSKA (reference sequence). This CDR3 has 15 amino acids.

V gene TRBV19 combines with J gene TRBJ2-5; TRBD2 agrees at 10 bases. Germline-derived CDR1 and CDR2 are LNHDA and SQIVND (reference sequence). This CDR3 contains 13 residues. Germline trimming cut 7 bases from V and 4 bases from J; bases unmatched to any gene: 3. CDR3 coding DNA: TGTGCCAGTAAAGTAGCGGGAGGAGAGACCCAGTACTTC. It is translated as CASKVAGGETQYF.

This clonotype showed up many times. The rearrangement uses TRBV6-2 or TRBV6-3 and TRBJ2-3; D not resolved. Per germline, CDR1 MNHEY and CDR2 SVGEGT. The V end lost 2 bases, the J end lost 8 bases, and 14 bases lay between the germline ends. This CDR3 spans 14 amino acids. CDR3 nucleotides: TGTGCCAGCAGTTACGAGGTGACTCCGGGTACGCAGTATTTT. Amino acid sequence: CASSYEVTPGTQYF.

This clonotype was observed many times. The chain carries TRBV10-3 and TRBJ2-1; TRBD2 aligns across 7 bases. The germline CDR1 and CDR2 sequences are ENHRY and SYGVKD. The CDR3 consists of 13 residues. V shed 7 bases, J shed 9 bases, and the junction held 9 bases outside the gene matches. The CDR3 DNA follows: TGTGCCATCACCCCCAGGGAGGGCGGTGAGCAGTTCTTC. It codes for CAITPREGGEQFF.

The chain carries TRBV5-6 and TRBJ2-5; TRBD1 aligns across 7 bases. The germline V gene has CDR1 SGHDT and CDR2 YYEEEE. Germline trimming cut 4 bases from V and 5 bases from J; bases unmatched to any gene: 5. The CDR3 is 13 amino acids. The CDR3 reads CASSHDRVETQYF. CDR3 in DNA: TGTGCCAGCAGCCATGACAGGGTGGAGACCCAGTACTTC.

The chain joins TRBV20-1 to TRBJ2-7; 11 positions match TRBD2. V shed 0 bases and J 2 bases; nucleotides not matched to a gene: 18. Per the germline V gene, CDR1 is DFQATT and CDR2 is SNEGSKA (reference sequence). The CDR3 runs 20 residues. The CDR3 DNA is TGCAGTGCTAGAGATGTGTGGGGGAGACTAGCGGGAATAAGCGCCTACGAGCAGTACTTC. Its translation: CSARDVWGRLAGISAYEQYF.

This clonotype was counted at least ten times. The chain combines TRBV3-1 with TRBJ1-3, with D unclear. Trimming left V 1 base short and J 4 bases short, with 2 bases between. The CDR3 runs to 12 residues. Germline values: CDR1 LGHDT, CDR2 YNNKEL (reference sequence). The CDR3 region has the DNA TGTGCCAGCAGCCAAGCCGGAAACACCATATATTTT. Amino acids: CASSQAGNTIYF.

This clonotype was found a few times. V gene TRBV19 combines with J gene TRBJ1-3, with D uncertain. Looked up from germline, CDR1 is LNHDA and CDR2 is SQIVND (reference sequence). CDR3 length: 13 residues. Between the trimmed V and J ends, which lost 5 bases and 8 bases, there was a span of 13 bases. The CDR3 DNA follows: TGTGCCAGTAGTCCCCGGACGGGAGACACCATATATTTT. Encoded protein: CASSPRTGDTIYF.

This clonotype was counted many times. This rearrangement joins TRBV28 to TRBJ1-5; 8 bases align to TRBD1. CDR1 is MDHEN, CDR2 SYDVKM, per germline. V lost 6 bases and J lost 3; bases outside the gene matches: 7. CDR3 size: 15 residues. The CDR3 DNA sequence: TGTGCCAGCAGCTATGACAGGGGTTACAATCAGCCCCAGCATTTT. This encodes CASSYDRGYNQPQHF.